This T cell receptor (beta chain) emerged from a study of CXCR3-negative and CXCR3-positive naive CD8 T cells. Study in general: Libraries each contributed about 1.5 +/- 0.3 million TRB reads, for about 150 million in total. Study results and limitations: It was found that naive subsets had comparable surface CD5, and TCR strength was inferred from TRB CDR3 properties. Much lower diversity was found in memory CD8+ cells, while both naive subsets had comparably high diversity. Naive cells that were CXCR3-positive had more hydrophobic TRB CDR3s (compared with CXCR3-negative naive cells).

Naive CD8+ T cells were CD45RO-CCR7+CD27+CD95-. All TRB cDNA libraries came from 5' RACE performed with UMI labels. For each CDR3 protein, TCRdb gives one entry from its re-call of the 5' RACE reads, without DNA. This sample's table reports some 120,000 distinct CDR3 sequences. Concerning this clonotype itself: Its target is unknown.

The receptor's source is a human donor in good health. Some clones in this sample may be carry-over from other donors' samples. Sample: naive CXCR3+ CD8+ T cells from blood. Subset indicated: CD45RO-CCR7+CD27+CD95- naive CD8+ T cells expressing CXCR3 (TNR3+).

CDR3 sequence: CASTGGPFFETQYF. The gene calls are TRBV6-5 and TRBJ2-5; no DNA is available, so the TRBD1 call from TCRdb remains unchecked. Germline CDR1 reads MNHEY; CDR2 reads SVGAGI. CDR3 length equals 14 residues.